The sequence of this TCR beta chain was determined in a study of a mutant IDH1 vaccine in newly diagnosed glioma. Time point noted: week 47, end of study. The content of each vaccine dose was 300 ug of mutant IDH1 20-mer peptide, and topical imiquimod accompanied it. Concerning this clone itself: Its antigen remains unidentified.

Repertoires were generated with immunoSEQ multiplex PCR, while TCRdb's copy carries only in-frame clones and drops some. The table includes tens of thousands of clones, over 80% detected once. This receptor was identified in a man between 40 and 49 years old with glioma. Some clones in this sample may be carry-over from other donors' samples. The specimen was PBMCs, collected from a glioma patient whose treatment included an IDH1 peptide vaccine.

The CDR3 protein is CASSLGVGETQYF. CDR3 nucleotides: TGTGCCAGCAGCCTTGGGGTAGGAGAGACCCAGTACTTC. The chain has TRBV7-2 and TRBJ2-5; D unclear. The CDR3 totals 13 residues. Germline V gene data show CDR1 as SGHTA and CDR2 as FQGNSA. The V gene lost 5 bases and the J gene lost 4 bases, with 11 bases spanning the gap.